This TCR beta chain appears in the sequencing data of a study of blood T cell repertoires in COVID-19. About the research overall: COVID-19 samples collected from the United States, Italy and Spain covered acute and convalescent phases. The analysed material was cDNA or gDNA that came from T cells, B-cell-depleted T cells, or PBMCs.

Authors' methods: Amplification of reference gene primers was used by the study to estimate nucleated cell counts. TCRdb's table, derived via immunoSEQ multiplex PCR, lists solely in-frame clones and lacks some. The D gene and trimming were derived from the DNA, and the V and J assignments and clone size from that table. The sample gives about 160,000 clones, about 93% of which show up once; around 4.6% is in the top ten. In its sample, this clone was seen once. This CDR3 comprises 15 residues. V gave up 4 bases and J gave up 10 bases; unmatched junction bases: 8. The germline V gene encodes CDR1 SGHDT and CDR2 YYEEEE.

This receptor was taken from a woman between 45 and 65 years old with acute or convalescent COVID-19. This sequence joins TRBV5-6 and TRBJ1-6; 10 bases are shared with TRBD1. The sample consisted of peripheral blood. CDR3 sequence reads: CASSRDRGGYSPLHF. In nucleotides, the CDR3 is TGTGCCAGCAGCCGGGACAGGGGAGGTTACTCACCCCTCCACTTT.